Listed below are T cell receptor beta chains from one sample, sequenced in a study of Graves' ophthalmopathy and Graves' hyperthyroidism. TCRdb re-derived calls from the multiplex PCR reads in MiXCR, one entry per CDR3 protein. The sample has under 200,000 distinct CDR3 sequences; roughly two fifths are singletons. Input material: peripheral blood. The receptors derive from a woman in her thirties or forties with Graves' ophthalmopathy. Each CDR3 is given with its conserved first and last residue. A D gene is named only where the DNA matches it firmly. Only some rows state a clone size, as once, few, many or a class for expanded clones.

many	TRBV12-3/TRBV12-4	-	TRBJ1-1	CASSSPRNTEAFF	TGTGCCAGCAGTTCCCCGCGGAACACTGAAGCTTTCTTT
many	TRBV6-5	-	TRBJ1-2	CASSLTGDYGYTF	TGTGCCAGCAGCCTGACAGGAGATTATGGCTACACCTTC
-	TRBV7-8	-	TRBJ2-4	CASSLSITNIQYF	TGTGCCAGCAGCCTGAGTATAACAAACATTCAGTACTTC
-	TRBV7-3	TRBD2	TRBJ2-5	CASSQRTSGRAETQYF	TGTGCCAGCAGCCAGCGGACTAGCGGGAGGGCGGAGACCCAGTACTTC
-	TRBV11-2	-	TRBJ2-7	CASSLETDSYEQYF	TGTGCCAGCAGTTTGGAGACAGACTCCTACGAGCAGTACTTC
many	TRBV5-1	-	TRBJ1-1	CASSLDSSVYTEAFF	TGCGCCAGCAGCTTGGACAGCTCGGTTTACACTGAAGCTTTCTTT
many	TRBV27	TRBD1	TRBJ2-5	CASSFWDRSLETQYF	TGTGCCAGCAGTTTCTGGGACAGATCCCTGGAGACCCAGTACTTC
many	TRBV28	-	TRBJ1-5	CASQVFRDQPQHF	TGTGCCAGCCAGGTTTTTAGAGATCAGCCCCAGCATTTT
-	TRBV12-3/TRBV12-4	-	TRBJ2-5	CASSKEIQETQYF	TGTGCCAGCAGCAAGGAGATTCAAGAGACCCAGTACTTC
-	TRBV6-2/TRBV6-3	-	TRBJ2-7	CASKSPGGGDYEQYF	TGTGCCAGCAAGTCCCCGGGTGGGGGAGACTACGAGCAGTACTTC
-	TRBV11-1	-	TRBJ2-7	CASTPRDKGPYEQYF	TGTGCCAGCACCCCGAGGGACAAAGGCCCCTACGAGCAGTACTTC
-	TRBV6-1	-	TRBJ2-6	CASRVTRSSGANVLTF	TGTGCCAGCAGGGTGACGCGAAGCTCTGGGGCCAACGTCCTGACTTTC
-	TRBV18	-	TRBJ1-1	CASSLIPGQNTEAFF	TGTGCCAGCTCTCTCATACCGGGACAGAACACTGAAGCTTTCTTT
many	TRBV20-1	-	TRBJ2-5	CSARDARDLIETQYF	TGCAGTGCTAGAGATGCCAGGGACTTAATAGAGACCCAGTACTTC
-	TRBV20-1	-	TRBJ1-1	CSARQGAEAFF	TGCAGTGCTAGACAGGGCGCTGAAGCTTTCTTT
many	TRBV2	-	TRBJ1-2	CASRRELTNYGYTF	TGTGCCAGCAGGAGGGAACTTACCAACTATGGCTACACCTTC
many	TRBV6-1	-	TRBJ1-5	CASSEFMGNQPQHF	TGTGCCAGCAGTGAATTTATGGGCAATCAGCCCCAGCATTTT
-	TRBV20-1	-	TRBJ1-5	CSARDLNQPQHF	TGCAGTGCGCGGGACCTGAATCAGCCCCAGCATTTT
-	TRBV27	TRBD1	TRBJ2-4	CASSLMDTGGAAKNIQYF	TGTGCCAGCAGTTTAATGGATACAGGGGGCGCCGCCAAAAACATTCAGTACTTC
-	TRBV6-1	TRBD1	TRBJ2-7	CASRPGTGSPEQYF	TGTGCCAGCAGACCCGGGACAGGTTCCCCCGAGCAGTACTTC
many	TRBV5-1	-	TRBJ2-7	CASSLGQEGTYEQYF	TGCGCCAGCAGCTTGGGGCAGGAGGGGACCTACGAGCAGTACTTC
many	TRBV6-2/TRBV6-3	-	TRBJ2-7	CASNLGGVAYEQYF	TGTGCCAGCAACTTGGGCGGGGTCGCCTACGAGCAGTACTTC
many	TRBV6-2/TRBV6-3	-	TRBJ2-7	CASSYGPYEQYF	TGTGCCAGCAGTTACGGACCCTACGAGCAGTACTTC
many	TRBV20-1	-	TRBJ2-5	CSARGLDQETQYF	TGCAGTGCTAGAGGACTAGACCAAGAGACCCAGTACTTC
-	TRBV28	TRBD1	TRBJ1-6	CASKPDRVYNSPLHF	TGTGCCAGCAAACCTGACAGGGTCTATAATTCACCCCTCCACTTT
many	TRBV7-8	-	TRBJ1-1	CASSSRGRSTEAFF	TGTGCCAGCAGCTCTCGGGGCAGGAGCACTGAAGCTTTCTTT
-	TRBV11-2	-	TRBJ2-7	CASSLTLGGSPYEQYF	TGTGCCAGCAGCTTAACCCTGGGGGGATCGCCCTACGAGCAGTACTTC
many	TRBV12-3/TRBV12-4	-	TRBJ2-2	CASISRDGWGGELFF	TGTGCCAGCATCTCACGGGACGGATGGGGCGGGGAGCTGTTTTTT
few	TRBV7-9	-	TRBJ2-7	CASSVAPGSYEQYF	TGTGCCAGCAGCGTCGCTCCAGGGTCCTACGAGCAGTACTTC
many	TRBV15	-	TRBJ1-2	CATSRDQSPTGYGYTF	TGTGCCACCAGCAGAGATCAATCCCCCACAGGCTATGGCTACACCTTC
-	TRBV7-8	TRBD2	TRBJ2-7	CASSLGPSGSLYEQYF	TGTGCCAGCAGCTTAGGTCCTAGCGGGAGTCTCTACGAGCAGTACTTC
many	TRBV20-1	-	TRBJ2-7	CSARVGRISYEQYF	TGCAGTGCTAGAGTGGGACGGATCTCCTACGAGCAGTACTTC
-	TRBV10-3	TRBD1	TRBJ2-7	CATRGDRGDKSYEQYF	TGTGCCACCCGAGGGGACAGGGGAGATAAGTCCTACGAGCAGTACTTC
many	TRBV5-1	-	TRBJ2-2	CASSLTGWGTGELFF	TGCGCCAGCAGCTTGACGGGATGGGGGACCGGGGAGCTGTTTTTT
many	TRBV27	-	TRBJ1-1	CASSHRSTEAFF	TGTGCCAGCAGTCACAGATCGACAGAAGCTTTCTTT
once	TRBV6-1	TRBD1	TRBJ2-7	CASSDPRTGLAYEQYF	TGTGCCAGCAGTGACCCCCGGACAGGGTTGGCCTACGAGCAGTACTTC
many	TRBV12-3/TRBV12-4	TRBD1	TRBJ1-6	CASSSGQGISPLHF	TGTGCCAGCAGTTCGGGACAGGGTATTTCACCCCTCCACTTT
many	TRBV6-5	-	TRBJ1-1	CASSYSIGGNTEAFF	TGTGCCAGCAGTTACTCGATCGGAGGGAACACTGAAGCTTTCTTT
-	TRBV6-5	TRBD2	TRBJ2-2	CASSSSGRVTGELFF	TGTGCCAGCAGTTCCAGCGGGAGGGTAACCGGGGAGCTGTTTTTT
few	TRBV6-1	-	TRBJ1-6	CASSETDEALHF	TGTGCCAGCAGTGAAACTGATGAGGCCCTCCACTTT
-	TRBV5-6	-	TRBJ2-2	CASSSGLENTGELFF	TGTGCCAGCAGCTCGGGACTTGAGAACACCGGGGAGCTGTTTTTT
many	TRBV12-3/TRBV12-4	TRBD2	TRBJ2-5	CASSPTFSGGWETQYF	TGTGCCAGCAGTCCCACATTCAGCGGGGGATGGGAGACCCAGTACTTC
many	TRBV19	TRBD1	TRBJ2-5	CASSQQGAETQYF	TGTGCCAGTAGTCAGCAGGGGGCAGAGACCCAGTACTTC
many	TRBV27	-	TRBJ2-7	CASSLQGLSSYEQYF	TGTGCCAGCAGTTTGCAGGGGTTATCCTCCTACGAGCAGTACTTC
-	TRBV6-1	TRBD1	TRBJ1-1	CASSPRTGKNTEAFF	TGTGCCAGCAGTCCTCGGACAGGAAAGAACACTGAAGCTTTCTTT
many	TRBV11-1	TRBD1	TRBJ2-7	CASSLVGQGRVYEQYF	TGTGCCAGCAGCCTGGTGGGACAGGGTCGGGTCTACGAGCAGTACTTC
few	TRBV6-2/TRBV6-3	-	TRBJ1-1	CASSQIRVMNTEAFF	TGTGCCAGCAGCCAGATCAGAGTAATGAACACTGAAGCTTTCTTT
many	TRBV18	-	TRBJ2-7	CASSSGTQDYEQYF	TGTGCCAGCTCCTCCGGGACTCAAGACTACGAGCAGTACTTC
many	TRBV25-1	TRBD2	TRBJ2-5	CASSDPTSGDGTQYF	TGTGCCAGCAGTGATCCTACTAGCGGGGATGGGACCCAGTACTTC
many	TRBV2	TRBD2	TRBJ2-7	CASSERGGGLPYEQYF	TGTGCCAGCAGTGAACGGGGCGGGGGATTACCCTACGAGCAGTACTTC
-	TRBV6-2/TRBV6-3	TRBD2	TRBJ2-5	CASSYSPTSGGQGTQYF	TGTGCCAGCAGTTACTCGCCAACTAGCGGGGGCCAAGGGACCCAGTACTTC
-	TRBV6-1	-	TRBJ1-5	CASSGRGINQPQHF	TGTGCCAGCAGTGGCCGGGGGATCAATCAGCCCCAGCATTTT
few	TRBV12-3/TRBV12-4	TRBD1	TRBJ2-5	CASSTDRAQETQYF	TGTGCCAGCAGTACCGACAGGGCCCAAGAGACCCAGTACTTC
many	TRBV3-1	-	TRBJ2-7	CASSQVGGYEQYF	TGTGCCAGCAGCCAAGTCGGCGGATACGAGCAGTACTTC
-	TRBV10-2	-	TRBJ2-5	CASRGGTETQYF	TGCGCCAGCAGGGGGGGAACGGAGACCCAGTACTTC
-	TRBV6-1	TRBD1	TRBJ2-5	CVSRDSGVVETQYF	TGTGTCAGCCGGGACAGTGGGGTTGTTGAGACCCAGTACTTC
-	TRBV29-1	TRBD1	TRBJ1-1	CSVRGPNTEAFF	TGCAGCGTAAGGGGGCCGAACACTGAAGCTTTCTTT
many	TRBV28	-	TRBJ1-1	CASSRFTSGATEAFF	TGTGCCAGCAGCCGATTCACTTCGGGGGCCACTGAAGCTTTCTTT
-	TRBV28	-	TRBJ2-5	CASRTVVTKRPGSYQETQYF	TGTGCCAGCAGAACAGTAGTTACCAAGAGACCGGGAAGTTACCAAGAGACCCAGTACTTC